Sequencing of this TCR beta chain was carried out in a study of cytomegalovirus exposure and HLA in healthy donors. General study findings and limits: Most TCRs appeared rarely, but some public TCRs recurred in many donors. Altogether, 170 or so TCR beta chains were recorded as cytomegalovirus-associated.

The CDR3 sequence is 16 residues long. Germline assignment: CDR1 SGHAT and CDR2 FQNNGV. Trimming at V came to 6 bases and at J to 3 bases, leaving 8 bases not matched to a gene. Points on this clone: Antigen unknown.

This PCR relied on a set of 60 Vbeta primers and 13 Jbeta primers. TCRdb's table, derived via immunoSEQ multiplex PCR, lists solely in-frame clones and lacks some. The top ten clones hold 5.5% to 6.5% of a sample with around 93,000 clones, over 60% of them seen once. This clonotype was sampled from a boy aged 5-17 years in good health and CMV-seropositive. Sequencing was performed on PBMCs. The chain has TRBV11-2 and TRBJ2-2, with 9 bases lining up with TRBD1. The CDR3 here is CASRKPRTGDTGELFF. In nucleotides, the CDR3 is TGTGCCAGCAGAAAACCCCGGACAGGGGACACCGGGGAGCTGTTTTTT.